A single sample is the source of the 23 T cell receptor beta chains below, sequenced in a study of human T cells and chemical hapten exposure. The sample's time point: patch test 3, about 24 weeks after DPC sensitization. Treatment here: therapeutic diphenylcyclopropenone sensitization with weekly scalp DPC. TCRdb re-analysed the RACE reads in MiXCR, keeping a single row per CDR3 protein. The repertoire holds about 30,000 distinct CDR3 sequences, with almost 6% as singletons. The sample in question was whole blood, obtained in connection with sensitization to the hapten diphenylcyclopropenone (DPC). The receptors were gathered from a man aged 25-40 years with alopecia areata. Some clones in this sample may be carry-over from other donors' samples.

This clonotype was detected ten times or more. The V gene is TRBV7-9, the J gene TRBJ1-6; D ambiguous. Germline V gene sequence: CDR1 SEHNR, CDR2 FQNEAQ (reference sequence). This CDR3 spans 14 amino acids. Trimming took 5 bases from V and 10 from J, leaving 15 bases between them. The CDR3 loop reads CASSRVSEFSPLHF. The CDR3 bases are TGTGCCAGCAGCCGAGTATCTGAGTTCTCACCCCTCCACTTT.

This clonotype was observed many times. V and J are TRBV10-3 and TRBJ1-4; TRBD1 agrees at 11 bases. With V trimmed by 5 bases and J by 1 base, 3 bases remained unmatched. Germline CDR1 reads ENHRY; CDR2 reads SYGVKD. The CDR3 runs to 16 residues. CDR3 in DNA: TGTGCCATCAGTTCCGGGACAGGGGGAACTAATGAAAAACTGTTTTTT. Translation: CAISSGTGGTNEKLFF.

This clonotype was counted a few times. The genes are TRBV24-1 and TRBJ2-3; no clear D gene. There are 14 residues in the CDR3. Germline-derived CDR1 and CDR2 are KGHDR and SFDVKD. Deletions cut 3 bases from V and 5 bases from J, with 11 bases between. CDR3 in DNA: TGTGCCACCAGTGATCGGAGCAGTGGAGATACGCAGTATTTT. Translated: CATSDRSSGDTQYF.

The table lists this clonotype with many counts. The chain joins TRBV29-1 to TRBJ1-4, with D possibly TRBD1 on 5 matching bases. The V and J ends lost 4 bases and 8 bases respectively, with 14 bases between them. Germline CDR1 is SQVTM and CDR2 is ANQGSEA. This CDR3 is 13 amino acids long. CDR3 sequence: CSVVSREDEKLFF. In nucleotides, the CDR3 is TGCAGCGTTGTTTCCAGGGAGGACGAAAAACTGTTTTTT.

This clonotype was observed at least ten times. V usage is TRBV7-2 and J usage is TRBJ2-5; 11 nucleotides agree with TRBD2. Trimming cost V 6 bases and J 5 bases; bases outside gene matches: 17. This CDR3 spans 18 amino acids. Germline-derived CDR1 and CDR2 are SGHTA and FQGNSA. The DNA of the CDR3 is TGTGCCAGCAGACCCGGGGGTAGCGGGAGGGCCGTCCGGGAGACCCAGTACTTC. Its translation: CASRPGGSGRAVRETQYF.

This clonotype has a count of ten or more. The chain employs TRBV27 and TRBJ2-7; 9 bases match TRBD2. CDR3 size: 15 residues. Germline CDR1 reads MNHEY; CDR2 reads SMNVEV (reference sequence). J gave up 4 bases and V 6 bases, and 10 bases lay outside the gene matches. The CDR3 region has the DNA TGTGCCAGCAGCCGTAGCGGGAGCAATTTTTACGAGCAGTACTTC. Its protein is CASSRSGSNFYEQYF.

There are many counts of this clonotype. V is TRBV12-3 or TRBV12-4 and J is TRBJ2-3; D is unresolved. Trimming shortened V by 7 bases and J by 4 bases, and 12 bases separated the two germline ends. There are 13 residues in the CDR3. The CDR3 nucleotides are TGTGCCAGCACAGTGGTCGATGCAGATACGCAGTATTTT. Its protein product is CASTVVDADTQYF.

This clonotype was recorded at least ten times. The V and J genes are TRBV27 and TRBJ1-5; TRBD1 is a possible D gene (6 bases). Trimming removed 6 bases at V and 7 bases at J, with 16 bases between. The V gene's germline CDR1 is MNHEY and CDR2 SMNVEV (reference sequence). This CDR3 comprises 14 residues. The CDR3 protein is CASRLTGLSQPQHF. CDR3 coding DNA: TGTGCCAGCAGGTTAACAGGGCTCAGCCAGCCCCAGCATTTT.

At least ten counts were recorded for this clonotype. The chain links TRBV4-3 to TRBJ2-2; 7 nucleotides match TRBD2. The germline CDR1 and CDR2 sequences are LGHNA and YSLEER. CDR3 length: 15 residues. Germline trimming cut 4 bases from V and 1 base from J; bases unmatched to any gene: 3. CDR3 sequence (DNA): TGCGCCAGCAGCCCCTCTAGCGGGAACACCGGGGAGCTGTTTTTT. This encodes CASSPSSGNTGELFF.

This clonotype was recorded at least ten times. The DNA is omitted, as the CDR3 cannot be located on it reliably, and the CDR3 follows TCRdb's listing. CDR3 loop: CARSMYLCASRWTSGRLHEQFF. This chain links TRBV28 with TRBJ2-1; TRBD2, the D gene given by the table, was not confirmed from the DNA. Germline V CDR1 and CDR2: MDHEN, SYDVKM. The CDR3 is 22 residues long, ends included.

A remark on this clonotype: At one end, the junction sequence differs from germline, possibly due to a read error. This chain connects TRBV29-1 to TRBJ2-5; D not resolved. The CDR3 loop spans 13 amino acids. CDR1 SQVTM and CDR2 ANQGSEA come from the germline V gene. The CDR3 loop reads CSVEVYRERTKYF. The CDR3, as DNA: TGCAGCGTTGAAGTCTATAGGGAACGGACCAAGTACTTC. The full variable domain, with the rest looked up from reference TRBV29-1 and TRBJ2-5, is SAVISQKPSRDICQRGTSLTIQCQVDSQVTMMFWYRQQPGQSLTLIATANQGSEATYESGFVIDKFPISRPNLTFSTLTVSNMSPEDSSIYLCSVEVYRERTKYFGPGTRLLVL.

This clonotype was picked up many times. The chain's CDR3 is CASSPSESETQYF. The CDR3 DNA sequence: TGTGCCAGCTCACCATCAGAGAGTGAGACCCAGTACTTC. The V call is TRBV18, the J call TRBJ2-5; D is unclear. CDR3 size: 13 residues. Germline CDR1 reads KGHSH; CDR2 reads LQKENI. Trimming pared 2 bases from V and 5 bases from J, leaving 9 bases between.

This clonotype was seen at least ten times. V usage is TRBV20-1 and J usage is TRBJ2-6, with D possibly TRBD1 on 6 matching bases. Germline CDR1 and CDR2: DFQATT and SNEGSKA (reference sequence). This CDR3 spans 16 amino acids. V was shortened by 0 bases and J by 0 bases, with 9 bases between the two germline ends. The CDR3 nucleotides read TGCAGTGCTAGAGATCTACAGGGCTCTGGGGCCAACGTCCTGACTTTC. Translation: CSARDLQGSGANVLTF.

In its sample, this clonotype ranks as medium-sized. The chain carries TRBV4-2 and TRBJ2-7; TRBD2 agrees at 7 bases. Germline-derived CDR1 and CDR2 are LGHNA and YNFKEQ. With V trimmed by 0 bases and J by 6 bases, 8 bases remained unmatched. The CDR3 is 15 amino acids. In DNA, the CDR3 is TGTGCCAGCAGCCAAGAGGGTCTGACTAGCCCCGAGCAGTACTTC. It is translated as CASSQEGLTSPEQYF.

The sample holds many counts of this clonotype. The chain combines TRBV6-6 with TRBJ2-6; D is ambiguous. CDR1 is MNHNY, CDR2 SVGAGI, per germline (reference sequence). V was pared by 0 bases and J by 4 bases, with 7 bases between. The CDR3 runs to 15 residues. CDR3 DNA: TGTGCCAGCAGTTACTCAGCTGGGGGGGCCAACGTCCTGACTTTC. Protein: CASSYSAGGANVLTF.

In its sample, this clonotype was seen many times. The chain combines TRBV11-2 with TRBJ2-6; a possible D gene is TRBD1 (5 bases). Trimming removed 1 base at V and 0 bases at J, with 7 bases between. The CDR3 runs 16 residues. The germline CDR1 and CDR2 sequences are SGHAT and FQNNGV. The CDR3 region has the DNA TGTGCCAGCAGCTTAGCCGACAGCTCTGGGGCCAACGTCCTGACTTTC. This gives the protein CASSLADSSGANVLTF.

This clonotype appeared many times. The chain employs TRBV6-5 and TRBJ2-1; D unresolved. This CDR3 region has 12 residues. The V and J ends lost 5 bases and 5 bases respectively, with 7 bases between them. CDR1 is MNHEY, CDR2 SVGAGI, per germline. CDR3 amino acids: CASSPTDNEQFF. In DNA form, the CDR3 reads TGTGCCAGCAGTCCCACCGACAATGAGCAGTTCTTC.

Note on this clonotype: A read error may be the cause here, since a much bigger clone is one base away. The rearrangement links TRBV4-2 to TRBJ2-7, with 10 bases identical to TRBD1. V lost 6 bases and J lost 9; bases outside the gene matches: 5. There are 12 residues in the CDR3. In germline, CDR1 is LGHNA, CDR2 YNFKEQ. The CDR3 DNA reads TGTGCCAGCAGTCCGACAGGGGGCGTGCAGTACTTC. Protein sequence: CASSPTGGVQYF.

This clonotype came up many times. The V call is TRBV30, the J call TRBJ2-7; perhaps D is TRBD1 or TRBD2 (5 bases each). The V end was cut by 7 bases, the J end by 2 bases, with 12 bases between. The CDR3 runs 12 residues. Germline values: CDR1 GTSNPN, CDR2 SVGIG (reference sequence). The CDR3 is CALGTVAYEQYF. The CDR3 nucleotides are TGTGCCTTAGGGACGGTGGCCTACGAGCAGTACTTC. Variable domain in full (rest from reference TRBV30 and TRBJ2-7): SQTIHQWPATLVQPVGSPLSLECTVEGTSNPNLYWYRQAAGRGLQLLFYSVGIGQISSEVPQNLSASRPQDRQFILSSKKLLLSDSGFYLCALGTVAYEQYFGPGTRLTVT.

In its sample, this clonotype was seen many times. The rearrangement joins TRBV29-1 to TRBJ1-4, with no clear D. The CDR3 runs 13 residues. Germline V gives CDR1 SQVTM, CDR2 ANQGSEA. Trimming removed 5 bases from V and 8 bases from J, with 15 bases in between. DNA for the CDR3: TGCAGCGTTAGAGGTGAGGTGCGGGAAAAACTGTTTTTT. Protein: CSVRGEVREKLFF. The whole variable domain, remainder taken from reference TRBV29-1 and TRBJ1-4, is SAVISQKPSRDICQRGTSLTIQCQVDSQVTMMFWYRQQPGQSLTLIATANQGSEATYESGFVIDKFPISRPNLTFSTLTVSNMSPEDSSIYLCSVRGEVREKLFFGSGTQLSVL.

This clonotype was found many times. In DNA form, the CDR3 reads TGTGCCAGCAGCCCACAGGCCGAGTACCAAGAGACCCAGTACTTC. Amino acids: CASSPQAEYQETQYF. This rearrangement joins TRBV27 to TRBJ2-5; D is possibly TRBD1 (5 bases). CDR3 length equals 15 residues. The germline V gene has CDR1 MNHEY and CDR2 SMNVEV (reference sequence). Trimming cost V 6 bases and J 0 bases, with 14 bases left between them.

This clonotype was counted many times. The V gene is TRBV29-1, the J gene TRBJ2-2, with D possibly matching TRBD2 (7 bases). Trimming removed 7 bases at V and 6 bases at J, with 18 bases between. CDR1 and CDR2 (germline): SQVTM, ANQGSEA. This CDR3 has 14 amino acids. For the CDR3, the DNA is TGCAGCGCCTCGGGGGGCTTGGTCTCCGGGGAGCTGTTTTTT. Protein product: CSASGGLVSGELFF.

A note on this clonotype: Since a much larger clone is just one base distant, this may be a read error. CDR3 coding DNA: TGCAGTGCTAGAGTACTCCAGGGGGCGCAAAATGAGCAGTTCTTC. The encoded protein is CSARVLQGAQNEQFF. The chain carries TRBV20-1 and TRBJ2-1; 8 bases are shared with TRBD1. CDR3 length equals 15 residues. V shed 1 base and J 7 bases; nucleotides not matched to a gene: 9. The germline gives CDR1 DFQATT, CDR2 SNEGSKA (reference sequence).